Reported below is one T cell receptor beta chain. Only in-frame clones appear in the TCRdb table, and some are missing; sequencing was by immunoSEQ multiplex PCR. This sample has roughly 90,000 clones; about 90% occur once, and the top ten carry 0.85% to 1.3%. This sample stems from a study of blood T cell repertoires in COVID-19. With 2 bases clipped from V and 5 bases from J, the junction kept 6 bases outside the gene matches. Germline lookup yields CDR1 SEHNR and CDR2 FQNEAQ (reference sequence). The CDR3 is made up of 16 amino acids. The gene calls are TRBV7-9 and TRBJ2-3; 11 bases match TRBD1. Sequenced input: peripheral blood. This TCR came from a human donor in a cohort sampled during active COVID-19. The CDR3, as DNA: TGTGCCAGCAGCTTACTCCGGGACAGGGGGGAAGATACGCAGTATTTT. Translated, it gives CASSLLRDRGEDTQYF.